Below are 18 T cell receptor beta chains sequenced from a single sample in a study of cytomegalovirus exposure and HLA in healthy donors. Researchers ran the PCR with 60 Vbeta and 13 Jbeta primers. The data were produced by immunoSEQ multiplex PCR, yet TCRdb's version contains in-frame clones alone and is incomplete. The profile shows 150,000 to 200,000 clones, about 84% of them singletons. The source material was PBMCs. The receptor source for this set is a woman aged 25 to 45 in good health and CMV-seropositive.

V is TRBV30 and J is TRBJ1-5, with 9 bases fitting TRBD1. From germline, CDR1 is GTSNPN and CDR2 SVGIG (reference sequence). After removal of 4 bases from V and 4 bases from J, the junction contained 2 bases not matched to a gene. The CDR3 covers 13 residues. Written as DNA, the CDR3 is TGTGCCTGGAATGGACAGGGGAATCAGCCCCAGCATTTT. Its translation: CAWNGQGNQPQHF.

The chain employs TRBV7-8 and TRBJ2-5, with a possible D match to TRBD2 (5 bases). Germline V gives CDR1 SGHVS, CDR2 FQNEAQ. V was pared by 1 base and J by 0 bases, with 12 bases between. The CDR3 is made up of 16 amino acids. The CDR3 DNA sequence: TGTGCCAGCAGCTTAGTAGCAGGCGGGTACCAAGAGACCCAGTACTTC. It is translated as CASSLVAGGYQETQYF. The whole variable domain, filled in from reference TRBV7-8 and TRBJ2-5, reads GAGVSQSPRYKVAKRGQDVALRCDPISGHVSLFWYQQALGQGPEFLTYFQNEAQLDKSGLPSDRFFAERPEGSVSTLKIQRTQQEDSAVYLCASSLVAGGYQETQYFGPGTRLLVL.

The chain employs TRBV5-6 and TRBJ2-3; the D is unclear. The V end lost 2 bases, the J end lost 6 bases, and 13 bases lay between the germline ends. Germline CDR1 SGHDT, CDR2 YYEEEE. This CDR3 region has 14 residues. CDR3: CASSFRMETDTQYF. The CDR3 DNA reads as TGTGCCAGCAGCTTCCGGATGGAGACCGATACGCAGTATTTT. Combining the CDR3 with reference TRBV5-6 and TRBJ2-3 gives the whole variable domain DAGVTQSPTHLIKTRGQQVTLRCSPKSGHDTVSWYQQALGQGPQFIFQYYEEEERQRGNFPDRFSGHQFPNYSSELNVNALLLGDSALYLCASSFRMETDTQYFGPGTRLTVL.

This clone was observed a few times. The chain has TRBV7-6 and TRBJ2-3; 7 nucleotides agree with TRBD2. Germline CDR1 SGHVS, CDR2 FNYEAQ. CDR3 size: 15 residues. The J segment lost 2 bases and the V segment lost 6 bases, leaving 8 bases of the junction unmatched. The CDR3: CASRGLGPYTDTQYF. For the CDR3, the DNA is TGTGCCAGCAGAGGACTAGGACCTTACACAGATACGCAGTATTTT.

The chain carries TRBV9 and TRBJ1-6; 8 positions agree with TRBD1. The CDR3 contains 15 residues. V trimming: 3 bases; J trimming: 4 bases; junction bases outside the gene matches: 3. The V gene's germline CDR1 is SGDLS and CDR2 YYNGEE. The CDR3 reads CASSATGDYNSPLHF. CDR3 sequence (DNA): TGTGCCAGCAGCGCGACAGGGGATTATAATTCACCCCTCCACTTT.

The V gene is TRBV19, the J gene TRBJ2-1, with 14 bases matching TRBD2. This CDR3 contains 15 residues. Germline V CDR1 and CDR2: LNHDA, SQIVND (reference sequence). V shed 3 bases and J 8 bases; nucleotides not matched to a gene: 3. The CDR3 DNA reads TGTGCCAGTAGTATCGGGACTAGCGGGAGCGATGAGCAGTTCTTC. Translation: CASSIGTSGSDEQFF. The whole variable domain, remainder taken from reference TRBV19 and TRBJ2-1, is DGGITQSPKYLFRKEGQNVTLSCEQNLNHDAMYWYRQDPGQGLRLIYYSQIVNDFQKGDIAEGYSVSREKKESFPLTVTSAQKNPTAFYLCASSIGTSGSDEQFFGPGTRLTVL.

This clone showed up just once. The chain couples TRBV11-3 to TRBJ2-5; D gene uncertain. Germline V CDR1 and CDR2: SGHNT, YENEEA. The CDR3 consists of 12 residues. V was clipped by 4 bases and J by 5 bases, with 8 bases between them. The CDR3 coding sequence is TGTGCCAGCAGCTCTAAATGGGAGACCCAGTACTTC. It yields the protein CASSSKWETQYF.

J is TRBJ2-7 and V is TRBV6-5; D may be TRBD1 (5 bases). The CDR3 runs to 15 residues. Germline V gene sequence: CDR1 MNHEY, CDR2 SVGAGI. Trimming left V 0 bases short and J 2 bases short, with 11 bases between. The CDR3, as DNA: TGTGCCAGCAGTTACTCCGGCTTACAGGCCTACGAGCAGTACTTC. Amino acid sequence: CASSYSGLQAYEQYF.

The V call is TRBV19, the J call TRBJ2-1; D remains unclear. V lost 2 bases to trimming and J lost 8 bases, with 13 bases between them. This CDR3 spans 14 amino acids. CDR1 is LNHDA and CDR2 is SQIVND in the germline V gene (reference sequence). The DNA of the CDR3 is TGTGCCAGTAGTATATTCCCAGAGACTCATGAGCAGTTCTTC. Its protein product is CASSIFPETHEQFF.

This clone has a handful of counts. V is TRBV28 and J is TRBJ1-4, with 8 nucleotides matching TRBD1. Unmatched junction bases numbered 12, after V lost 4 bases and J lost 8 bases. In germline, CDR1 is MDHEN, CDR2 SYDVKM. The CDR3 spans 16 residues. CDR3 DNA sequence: TGTGCCAGCAGTTCCGCCCGAGACAGGGGTCGAGAAAAACTGTTTTTT. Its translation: CASSSARDRGREKLFF.

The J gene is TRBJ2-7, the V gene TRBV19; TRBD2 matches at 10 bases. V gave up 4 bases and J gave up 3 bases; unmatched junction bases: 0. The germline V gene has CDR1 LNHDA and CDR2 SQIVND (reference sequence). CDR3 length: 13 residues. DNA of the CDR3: TGTGCCAGTAGTAAGCGGGAGGGCTACGAGCAGTACTTC. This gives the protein CASSKREGYEQYF.

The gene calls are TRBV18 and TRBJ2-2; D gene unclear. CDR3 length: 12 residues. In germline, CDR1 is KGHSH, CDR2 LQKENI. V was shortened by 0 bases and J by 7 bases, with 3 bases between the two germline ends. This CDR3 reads CASSPPLGELFF. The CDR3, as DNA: TGTGCCAGCTCACCACCTCTCGGGGAGCTGTTTTTT.

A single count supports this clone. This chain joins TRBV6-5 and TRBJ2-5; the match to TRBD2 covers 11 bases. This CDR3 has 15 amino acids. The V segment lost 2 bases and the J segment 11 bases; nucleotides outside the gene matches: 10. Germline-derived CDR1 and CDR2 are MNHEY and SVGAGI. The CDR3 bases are TGTGCCAGCAGTTACGGGCTAGCGGGAGGAGGGGAGCAGTACTTC. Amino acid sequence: CASSYGLAGGGEQYF.

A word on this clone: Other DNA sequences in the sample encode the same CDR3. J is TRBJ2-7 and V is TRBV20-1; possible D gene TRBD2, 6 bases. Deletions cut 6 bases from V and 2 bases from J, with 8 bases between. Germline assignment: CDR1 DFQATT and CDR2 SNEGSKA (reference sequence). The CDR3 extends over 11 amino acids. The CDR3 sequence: CSARTTYEQYF. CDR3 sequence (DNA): TGCAGTGCGCGGACTACCTACGAGCAGTACTTC.

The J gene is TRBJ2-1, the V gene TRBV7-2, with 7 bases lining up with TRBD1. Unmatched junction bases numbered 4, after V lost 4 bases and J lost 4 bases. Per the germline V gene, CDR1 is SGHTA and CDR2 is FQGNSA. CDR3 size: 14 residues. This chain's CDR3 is CASSSRGQYNEQFF. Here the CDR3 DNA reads TGTGCCAGCAGCTCAAGGGGGCAGTACAATGAGCAGTTCTTC.

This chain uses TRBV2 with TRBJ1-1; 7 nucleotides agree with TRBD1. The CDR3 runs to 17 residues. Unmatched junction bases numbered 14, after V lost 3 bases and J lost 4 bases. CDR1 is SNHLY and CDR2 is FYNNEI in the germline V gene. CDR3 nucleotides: TGTGCCAGCAGTGAGGGGACAGCGACGTCTTGGGGCACTGAAGCTTTCTTT. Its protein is CASSEGTATSWGTEAFF.

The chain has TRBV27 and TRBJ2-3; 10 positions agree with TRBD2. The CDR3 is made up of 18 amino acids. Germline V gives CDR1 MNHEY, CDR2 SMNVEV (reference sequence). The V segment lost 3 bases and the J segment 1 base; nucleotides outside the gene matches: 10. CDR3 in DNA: TGTGCCAGCAGTTTGGTGACAGGAGGACTAGCGGGCACAGATACGCAGTATTTT. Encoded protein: CASSLVTGGLAGTDTQYF.

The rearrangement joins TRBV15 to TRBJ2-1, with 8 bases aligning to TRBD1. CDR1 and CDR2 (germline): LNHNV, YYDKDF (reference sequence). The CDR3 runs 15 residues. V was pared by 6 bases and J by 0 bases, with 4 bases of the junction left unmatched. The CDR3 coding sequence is TGTGCCACCAGAAGGGACAGGAGCTCCTACAATGAGCAGTTCTTC. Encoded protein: CATRRDRSSYNEQFF.